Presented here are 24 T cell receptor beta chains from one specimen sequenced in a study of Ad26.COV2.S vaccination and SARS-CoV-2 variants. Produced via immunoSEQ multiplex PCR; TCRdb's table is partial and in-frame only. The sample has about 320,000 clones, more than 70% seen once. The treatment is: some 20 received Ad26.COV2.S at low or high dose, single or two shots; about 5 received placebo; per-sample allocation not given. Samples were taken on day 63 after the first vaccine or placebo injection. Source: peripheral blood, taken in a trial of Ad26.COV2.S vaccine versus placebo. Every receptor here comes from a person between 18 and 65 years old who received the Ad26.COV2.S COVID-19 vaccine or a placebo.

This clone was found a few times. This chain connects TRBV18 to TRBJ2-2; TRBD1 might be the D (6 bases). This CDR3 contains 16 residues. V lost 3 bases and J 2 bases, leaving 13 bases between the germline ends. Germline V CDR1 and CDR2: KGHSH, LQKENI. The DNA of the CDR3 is TGTGCCAGCTCACCGGCGGCAGGGGCCAACACCGGGGAGCTGTTTTTT. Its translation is CASSPAAGANTGELFF.

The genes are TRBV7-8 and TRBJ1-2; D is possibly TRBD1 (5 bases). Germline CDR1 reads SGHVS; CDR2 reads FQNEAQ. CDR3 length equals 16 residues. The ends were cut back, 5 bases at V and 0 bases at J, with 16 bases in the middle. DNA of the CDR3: TGTGCCAGCAGCCGACGACAGCATCCTCCTAACTATGGCTACACCTTC. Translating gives CASSRRQHPPNYGYTF.

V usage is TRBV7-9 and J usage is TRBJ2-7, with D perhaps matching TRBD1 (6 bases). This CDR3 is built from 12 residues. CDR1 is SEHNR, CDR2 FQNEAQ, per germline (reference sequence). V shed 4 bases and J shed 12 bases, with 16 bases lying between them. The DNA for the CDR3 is TGTGCCAGCAGCTGGTCCGGGGACACTTGGTACTTC. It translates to CASSWSGDTWYF.

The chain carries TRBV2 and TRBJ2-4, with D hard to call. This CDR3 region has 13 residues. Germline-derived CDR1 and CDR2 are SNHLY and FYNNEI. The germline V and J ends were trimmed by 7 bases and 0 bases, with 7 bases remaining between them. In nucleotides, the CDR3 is TGTGCCAGCATTAAGGAAGCCAAAAACATTCAGTACTTC. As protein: CASIKEAKNIQYF.

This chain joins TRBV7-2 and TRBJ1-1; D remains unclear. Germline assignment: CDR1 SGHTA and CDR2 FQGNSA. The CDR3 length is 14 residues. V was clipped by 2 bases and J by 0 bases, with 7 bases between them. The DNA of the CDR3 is TGTGCCAGCAGCTTATTGGGTGTGAACACTGAAGCTTTCTTT. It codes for CASSLLGVNTEAFF. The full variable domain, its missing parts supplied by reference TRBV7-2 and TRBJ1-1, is GAGVSQSPSNKVTEKGKDVELRCDPISGHTALYWYRQSLGQGLEFLIYFQGNSAPDKSGLPSDRFSAERTGGSVSTLTIQRTQQEDSAVYLCASSLLGVNTEAFFGQGTRLTVV.

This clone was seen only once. The CDR3 DNA follows: TGTGCCAGCAGATGGGACTTCACAGATACGCAGTATTTT. This sequence encodes CASRWDFTDTQYF. The J gene is TRBJ2-3, the V gene TRBV2; TRBD2 might be the D (6 bases). The germline V gene encodes CDR1 SNHLY and CDR2 FYNNEI. This CDR3 has 13 residues. V shed 6 bases and J shed 2 bases, with 9 bases lying between them.

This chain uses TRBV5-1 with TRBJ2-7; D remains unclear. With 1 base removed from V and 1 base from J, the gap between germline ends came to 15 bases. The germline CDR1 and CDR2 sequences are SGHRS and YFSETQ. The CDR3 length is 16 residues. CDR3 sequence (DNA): TGCGCCAGCAGCTTGACGGCCATAGGGTCTTCCTACGAGCAGTACTTC. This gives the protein CASSLTAIGSSYEQYF.

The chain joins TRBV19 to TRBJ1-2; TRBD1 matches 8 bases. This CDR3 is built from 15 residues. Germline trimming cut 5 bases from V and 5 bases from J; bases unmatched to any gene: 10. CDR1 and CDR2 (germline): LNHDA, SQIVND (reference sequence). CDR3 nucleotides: TGTGCCAGTAGTCCAATGACAGGGGTAGAGTATGGCTACACCTTC. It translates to CASSPMTGVEYGYTF. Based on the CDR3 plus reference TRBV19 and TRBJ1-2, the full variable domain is DGGITQSPKYLFRKEGQNVTLSCEQNLNHDAMYWYRQDPGQGLRLIYYSQIVNDFQKGDIAEGYSVSREKKESFPLTVTSAQKNPTAFYLCASSPMTGVEYGYTFGSGTRLTVV.

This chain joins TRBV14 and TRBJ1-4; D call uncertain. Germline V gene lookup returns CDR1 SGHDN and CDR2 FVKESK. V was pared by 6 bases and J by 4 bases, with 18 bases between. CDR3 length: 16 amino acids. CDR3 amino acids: CASRRISGWRNEKLFF. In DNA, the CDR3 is TGTGCCAGCAGACGAATATCAGGTTGGCGTAATGAAAAACTGTTTTTT.

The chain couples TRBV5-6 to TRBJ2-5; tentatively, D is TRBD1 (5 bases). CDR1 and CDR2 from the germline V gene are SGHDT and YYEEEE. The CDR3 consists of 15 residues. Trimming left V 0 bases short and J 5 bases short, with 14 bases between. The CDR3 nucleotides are TGTGCCAGCAGCTTGGCGGCTAGGGGAAAGGAGACCCAGTACTTC. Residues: CASSLAARGKETQYF.

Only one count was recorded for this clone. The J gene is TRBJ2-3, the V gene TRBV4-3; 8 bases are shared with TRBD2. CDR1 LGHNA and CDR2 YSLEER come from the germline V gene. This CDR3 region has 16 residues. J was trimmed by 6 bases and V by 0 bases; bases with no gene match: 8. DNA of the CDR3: TGCGCCAGCAGCCAAGATGCAGCGGGGGCTTCGGATACGCAGTATTTT. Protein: CASSQDAAGASDTQYF.

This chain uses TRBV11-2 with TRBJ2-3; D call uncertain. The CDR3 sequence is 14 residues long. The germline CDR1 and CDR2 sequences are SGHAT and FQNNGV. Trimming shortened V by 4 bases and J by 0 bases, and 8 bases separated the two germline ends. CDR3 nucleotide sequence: TGTGCCAGCAGCTGGTCCCATAGCACAGATACGCAGTATTTT. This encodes CASSWSHSTDTQYF. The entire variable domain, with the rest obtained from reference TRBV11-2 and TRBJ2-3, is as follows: EAGVAQSPRYKIIEKRQSVAFWCNPISGHATLYWYQQILGQGPKLLIQFQNNGVVDDSQLPKDRFSAERLKGVDSTLKIQPAKLEDSAVYLCASSWSHSTDTQYFGPGTRLTVL.

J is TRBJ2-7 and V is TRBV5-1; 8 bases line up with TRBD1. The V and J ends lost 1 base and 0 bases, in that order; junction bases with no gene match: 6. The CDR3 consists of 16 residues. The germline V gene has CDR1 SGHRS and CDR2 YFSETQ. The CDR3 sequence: CASSLPKDRVSYEQYF. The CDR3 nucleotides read TGCGCCAGCAGCTTGCCTAAGGACAGGGTCTCCTACGAGCAGTACTTC.

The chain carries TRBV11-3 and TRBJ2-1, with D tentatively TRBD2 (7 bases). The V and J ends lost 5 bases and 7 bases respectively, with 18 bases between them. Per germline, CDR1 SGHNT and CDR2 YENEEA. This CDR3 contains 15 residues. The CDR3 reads CASSEGGVLGNEQFF. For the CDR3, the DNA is TGTGCCAGCAGCGAAGGGGGGGTTCTAGGGAATGAGCAGTTCTTC.

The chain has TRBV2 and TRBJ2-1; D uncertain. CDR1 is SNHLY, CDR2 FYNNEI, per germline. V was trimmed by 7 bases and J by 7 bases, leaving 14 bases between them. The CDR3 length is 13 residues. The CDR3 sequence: CASIMNRENEQFF. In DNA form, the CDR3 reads TGTGCCAGCATTATGAACAGAGAGAATGAGCAGTTCTTC.

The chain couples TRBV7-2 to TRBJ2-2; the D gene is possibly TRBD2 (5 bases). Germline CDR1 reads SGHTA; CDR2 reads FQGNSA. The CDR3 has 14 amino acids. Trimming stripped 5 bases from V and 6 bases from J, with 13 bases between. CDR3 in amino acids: CASSPIGSPGELFF. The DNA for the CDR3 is TGTGCCAGCAGCCCAATAGGGAGTCCCGGGGAGCTGTTTTTT.

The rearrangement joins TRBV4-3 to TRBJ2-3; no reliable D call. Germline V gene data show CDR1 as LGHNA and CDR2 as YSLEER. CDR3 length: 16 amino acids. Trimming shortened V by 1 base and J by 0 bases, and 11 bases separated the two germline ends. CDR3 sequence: CASSQATVTSTDTQYF. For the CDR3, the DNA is TGCGCCAGCAGCCAAGCGACGGTGACTAGCACAGATACGCAGTATTTT.

The CDR3 sequence: CASSLALWGVYEQYF. CDR3 coding DNA: TGTGCCAGCAGCTTAGCATTGTGGGGAGTCTACGAGCAGTACTTC. The chain joins TRBV7-2 to TRBJ2-7, with D possibly being TRBD2 (5 bases). CDR3 length equals 15 residues. Trimming shortened V by 0 bases and J by 3 bases, and 12 bases separated the two germline ends. Germline V CDR1 and CDR2: SGHTA, FQGNSA. The whole variable domain, filled in from reference TRBV7-2 and TRBJ2-7, reads GAGVSQSPSNKVTEKGKDVELRCDPISGHTALYWYRQSLGQGLEFLIYFQGNSAPDKSGLPSDRFSAERTGGSVSTLTIQRTQQEDSAVYLCASSLALWGVYEQYFGPGTRLTVT.

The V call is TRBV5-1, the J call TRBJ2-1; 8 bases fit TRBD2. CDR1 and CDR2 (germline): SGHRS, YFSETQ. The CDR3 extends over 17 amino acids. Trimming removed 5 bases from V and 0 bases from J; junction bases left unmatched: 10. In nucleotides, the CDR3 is TGCGCCAGCAGGGGATATGGCGGGGGGAGCTCCTACAATGAGCAGTTCTTC. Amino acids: CASRGYGGGSSYNEQFF.

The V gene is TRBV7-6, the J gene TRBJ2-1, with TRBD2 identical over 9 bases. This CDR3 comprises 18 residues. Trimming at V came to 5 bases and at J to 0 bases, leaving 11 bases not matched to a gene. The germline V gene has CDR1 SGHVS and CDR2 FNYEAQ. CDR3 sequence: CASSPGTSSGISYNEQFF. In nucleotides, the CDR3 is TGTGCCAGCAGCCCCGGGACTAGCAGTGGCATCTCCTACAATGAGCAGTTCTTC.

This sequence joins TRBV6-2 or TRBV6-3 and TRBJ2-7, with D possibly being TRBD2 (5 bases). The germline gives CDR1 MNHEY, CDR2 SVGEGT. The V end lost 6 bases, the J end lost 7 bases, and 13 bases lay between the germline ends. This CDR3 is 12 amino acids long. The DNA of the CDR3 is TGTGCCAGCAGCACGGCTAGGAGGGAGCAGTACTTC. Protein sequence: CASSTARREQYF.

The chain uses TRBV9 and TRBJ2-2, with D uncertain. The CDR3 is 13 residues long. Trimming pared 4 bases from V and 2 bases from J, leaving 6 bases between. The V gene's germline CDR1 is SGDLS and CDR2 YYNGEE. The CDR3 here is CASSSPNTGELFF. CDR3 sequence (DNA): TGTGCCAGCAGCTCCCCTAACACCGGGGAGCTGTTTTTT.

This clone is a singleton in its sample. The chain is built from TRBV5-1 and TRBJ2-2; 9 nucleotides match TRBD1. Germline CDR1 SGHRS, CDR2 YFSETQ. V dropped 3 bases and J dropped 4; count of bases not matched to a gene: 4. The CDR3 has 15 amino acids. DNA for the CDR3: TGCGCCAGCAGCTGGGGACAGGGAGGCACCGGGGAGCTGTTTTTT. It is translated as CASSWGQGGTGELFF. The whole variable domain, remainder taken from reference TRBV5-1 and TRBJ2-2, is KAGVTQTPRYLIKTRGQQVTLSCSPISGHRSVSWYQQTPGQGLQFLFEYFSETQRNKGNFPGRFSGRQFSNSRSEMNVSTLELGDSALYLCASSWGQGGTGELFFGEGSRLTVL.

CDR3 sequence (DNA): TGTGCCAGCAGTGCCGGGGATGGTGGCTATGGCTACACCTTC. The encoded protein is CASSAGDGGYGYTF. This chain joins TRBV6-4 and TRBJ1-2; D not resolved. Germline-derived CDR1 and CDR2 are MRHNA and SNTAGT. The CDR3 spans 14 residues. With 4 bases removed from V and 4 bases from J, the gap between germline ends came to 13 bases.